This T cell receptor beta chain appears in the sequencing data of a study of blood T cell repertoires in COVID-19. The germline V gene encodes CDR1 PRHDT and CDR2 FYEKMQ (reference sequence). The ends lost 6 bases at V and 2 bases at J; junction bases unmatched: 20. The CDR3 is made up of 20 amino acids. Enrolment of Seattle patients took place during active infection, and they were followed longitudinally. Authors' analysis steps: Researchers report that nucleated cell counts were estimated from reference gene primer amplification. The protocol was immunoSEQ multiplex PCR, while the TCRdb copy is restricted to in-frame clones and leaves out a portion. For V, J and clone size, that table is used; D and trimming come from the DNA. Counted here are 250,000 to 350,000 clones, around 82% occurring once; the ten biggest clones make up 15% to 17%.

The clonotype comes from a person aged 70 to 85 with COVID-19, enrolled during active disease. The sequenced sample was peripheral blood. The chain has TRBV13 and TRBJ2-2, with TRBD2 matching over 8 bases. The CDR3 loop reads CASRNLFPPISGTNTGELFF. CDR3 nucleotides: TGTGCCAGCAGGAATCTCTTCCCCCCAATTAGCGGGACCAACACCGGGGAGCTGTTTTTT.